A selection of T cell receptor beta chains follows, all from one sample in a study of blood T cell repertoires in COVID-19. Some clones are missing from TCRdb's copy, which holds only in-frame ones; the method was immunoSEQ multiplex PCR. The sample yields tens of thousands of clones, approximately 82% seen once. Specimen: peripheral blood. These receptors originate from a woman aged 70-85 years with acute or convalescent COVID-19. The CDR3 runs from the conserved cysteine through the conserved F or W. D genes are given only for firm matches. The size field is filled for only some rows; it gives once, few, many or a size class.

NA	TRBJ1-1	TRBV18	NA	TGTGCCAGCTCGCGGGGGAATGAAGCTTTCTTT	CASSRGNEAFF
NA	TRBJ1-2	TRBV7-3	NA	TGTGCCAGCAGCTCAATACAGGGAAGCGGCTACACCTTC	CASSSIQGSGYTF
once	TRBJ1-4	TRBV29-1	NA	TGCAGCGTTGGTCTGGGCGAAAAACTGTTTTTT	CSVGLGEKLFF
NA	TRBJ2-3	TRBV4-2	TRBD2	TGTGCCAGCAGCCAAAGGACTAGCGGGGGGGCCCCAGATACGCAGTATTTT	CASSQRTSGGAPDTQYF
NA	TRBJ1-6	TRBV5-4	NA	TGTGCCAGCAGCATAAAAACGGGAAATTCACCCCTCCACTTT	CASSIKTGNSPLHF
NA	TRBJ1-1	TRBV18	TRBD1	TGTGCCAGCTCACGGTTCCGGGACAGGGGGAACACTGAAGCTTTCTTT	CASSRFRDRGNTEAFF
NA	TRBJ1-1	TRBV29-1	NA	TGCAGCGCCCTTGGGGCGGTGGACACTGAAGCTTTCTTT	CSALGAVDTEAFF
NA	TRBJ1-6	TRBV9	TRBD1	TGTGCCAGCAGCGTATCCGACAGGGATTCACCCCTCCACTTT	CASSVSDRDSPLHF
NA	TRBJ1-4	TRBV7-9	NA	TGTGCCAGCAGCTTAGGGGGGCGCGGTAATGAAAAACTGTTTTTT	CASSLGGRGNEKLFF
NA	TRBJ2-1	TRBV11-2	TRBD1	TGTGCCAGCAGCTTAAGCGCAGGACAGGCGTACAATGAGCAGTTCTTC	CASSLSAGQAYNEQFF
NA	TRBJ2-3	TRBV29-1	TRBD2	TGCAGCTCCGATCGAGGTAGCGGGGGGGTGGATACGCAGTATTTT	CSSDRGSGGVDTQYF
once	TRBJ2-7	TRBV28	TRBD1	TGTGCCAGCAGTAATGGGGACAGGGAACACGAGCAGTACTTC	CASSNGDREHEQYF
NA	TRBJ1-1	TRBV2	TRBD1	TGTGCCAGCAGTCGAGGGCCAACGGGGACAGGGACGACTGAAGCTTTCTTT	CASSRGPTGTGTTEAFF
NA	TRBJ2-1	TRBV11-2	TRBD2	TGTGCCAGCAGCTTAGGAAGTCGCGGGGGGGCCTATGAGCAGTTCTTC	CASSLGSRGGAYEQFF
few	TRBJ2-1	TRBV30	TRBD1	TGTGCCTGGAGTCTCCCGGGACAGGGGGGAGACAATGAGCAGTTCTTC	CAWSLPGQGGDNEQFF
NA	TRBJ1-5	TRBV9	NA	TGTGCCAGCAGCGTGGCGGGTAAAAGAAATCAGCCCCAGCATTTT	CASSVAGKRNQPQHF
NA	TRBJ1-4	TRBV28	NA	TGTGCCAGCATCTTGGGGCGGGGATTTGGGGAAAAACTGTTTTTT	CASILGRGFGEKLFF
NA	TRBJ2-1	TRBV6-4	TRBD2	TGTGCCAGCAGAACTTGGGCGGGGGGGAATGAGCAGTTCTTC	CASRTWAGGNEQFF
NA	TRBJ1-6	TRBV30	NA	TGTGCGGGGGGAGAGCAAAATTCACCCCTCCACTTT	CAGGEQNSPLHF
NA	TRBJ2-2	TRBV5-1	TRBD1	TGCGCCAGCAGCTCGGACAGGGACGCGAACACCGGGGAGCTGTTTTTT	CASSSDRDANTGELFF
few	TRBJ1-1	TRBV6-6	NA	TGTGCCATCCGAGGGCTGGGGAGCACTGAAGCTTTCTTT	CAIRGLGSTEAFF
NA	TRBJ1-5	TRBV7-6	NA	TGTGCCAGCAGCTCACAGGGCCTCAATCAGCCCCAGCATTTT	CASSSQGLNQPQHF
NA	TRBJ1-5	TRBV28	NA	TGTGCCAGCAGTTTAGGGGGGAGCAATCAGCCCCAGCATTTT	CASSLGGSNQPQHF
NA	TRBJ1-4	TRBV6-5	TRBD1	TGTGCCAGCAGCCAGGGACAGTTTAATGAAAAACTGTTTTTT	CASSQGQFNEKLFF
NA	TRBJ1-3	TRBV6-6	NA	TGTGCCAGCAGTTACTCGGAGAGCTCTGGAAACACCATATATTTT	CASSYSESSGNTIYF
few	TRBJ1-2	TRBV5-1	NA	TGCGCCAGCAGCTTGGCAGATTTCTATGGCTACACCTTC	CASSLADFYGYTF
NA	TRBJ1-6	TRBV19	NA	TGTGCCAGTGGAGGACAGTCGAACTATAATTCACCCCTCCACTTT	CASGGQSNYNSPLHF
NA	TRBJ2-7	TRBV6-5	TRBD1	TGTGCCAGCAGTCCCGAACGGACAGGGGGCCACGAGCAGTACTTC	CASSPERTGGHEQYF
NA	TRBJ2-1	TRBV6-5	TRBD2	TGTGCCAGCAGTTACTCGAGCGGGGCCTCCTACAATGAGCAGTTCTTC	CASSYSSGASYNEQFF
NA	TRBJ2-2	TRBV19	NA	TGTGCCAGTATTGCGATTGCGAACACCGGGGAGCTGTTTTTT	CASIAIANTGELFF
NA	TRBJ1-1	TRBV5-8	NA	TGTGCCAGCAGCCTTCCGGGACGGGGGACTGAAGCTTTCTTT	CASSLPGRGTEAFF
NA	TRBJ1-5	TRBV2	NA	TGTGCCAGCCTTCAAGGGGACAATCAGCCCCAGCATTTT	CASLQGDNQPQHF
NA	TRBJ1-4	TRBV7-9	NA	TGTGCCAGCAGCTTAGGGCTTCCAACTAATGAAAAACTGTTTTTT	CASSLGLPTNEKLFF
once	TRBJ1-4	TRBV5-1	NA	TGCGCCAGCAGCTTGTTGGGGGCGTGGTATAAGGATGAAAAACTGTTTTTT	CASSLLGAWYKDEKLFF
NA	TRBJ2-1	TRBV7-9	NA	TGTGCCAGCAGCTTATCAGGGGGGAATGAGCAGTTCTTC	CASSLSGGNEQFF
NA	TRBJ2-7	TRBV19	NA	TGTGCCAGTAGTATAGGGCTGAACTACGAGCAGTACTTC	CASSIGLNYEQYF
once	TRBJ1-1	TRBV7-9	TRBD1	TGTGCCAGCAGCCCCGACAGGGGGCGAGACACTGAAGCTTTCTTT	CASSPDRGRDTEAFF
NA	TRBJ2-1	TRBV18	TRBD1	TGTGCCAGCTCACCGTCCCGGGACAGGGTAGTGCAGTTCTTC	CASSPSRDRVVQFF
NA	TRBJ1-1	TRBV29-1	NA	TGCAGCGTGTGGGACTCCTATCTGAACACTGAAGCTTTCTTT	CSVWDSYLNTEAFF
NA	TRBJ1-4	TRBV18	NA	TGTGCCAGCTCACCGGGAACTTGGGGCGAAAAACTGTTTTTT	CASSPGTWGEKLFF
NA	TRBJ1-5	TRBV5-4	TRBD1	TGTGCCAGCAGCAAGACAGGGGGCGCTGATAGCAATCAGCCCCAGCATTTT	CASSKTGGADSNQPQHF
NA	TRBJ1-6	TRBV5-4	NA	TGTGCCAGCAAAGAGAGTTACTTCTCCTATAATTCACCCCTCCACTTT	CASKESYFSYNSPLHF
NA	TRBJ1-5	TRBV2	NA	TGTGCCAGCACCCAGCAGGGGCGGAAACAGCCCCAGCATTTT	CASTQQGRKQPQHF
NA	TRBJ1-1	TRBV5-1	NA	TGCGCCAGCAGCTTGGCCCCAATCGGCACTGAAGCTTTCTTT	CASSLAPIGTEAFF
NA	TRBJ1-4	TRBV5-1	NA	TGCGCCAGCAGCTTCCAGGGGCGCATGGAAAAACTGTTTTTT	CASSFQGRMEKLFF
NA	TRBJ1-4	TRBV18	NA	TGTGCCAGCTCAGTTGGTGGCGGGCTAGACGAAAAACTGTTTTTT	CASSVGGGLDEKLFF
few	TRBJ1-1	TRBV18	TRBD1	TGTGCCAGTCTCCAGGGGGCAAACACTGAAGCTTTCTTT	CASLQGANTEAFF
NA	TRBJ1-1	TRBV4-1	NA	TGCGCCAGCAGCCAAGACTGGAATCAGGGCACTGAAGCTTTCTTT	CASSQDWNQGTEAFF
NA	TRBJ2-7	TRBV5-1	TRBD1	TGCGCCAGCAGCCCTGGACAGGCACACTACGAGCAGTACTTC	CASSPGQAHYEQYF
NA	TRBJ2-2	TRBV25-1	TRBD1	TGTGCCAGCAGTGAATACAGACAGGGGTCGAACACCGGGGAGCTGTTTTTT	CASSEYRQGSNTGELFF
NA	TRBJ1-1	TRBV11-2	NA	TGTGCCAGCAGCTTAGCACTGGACACTGAAGCTTTCTTT	CASSLALDTEAFF
once	TRBJ1-6	TRBV4-1	NA	TGCGCCAGCAGCCAGGGCCGGTCCTATAATTCACCCCTCCACTTT	CASSQGRSYNSPLHF
NA	TRBJ2-7	TRBV7-3	TRBD1	TGTGCCAGCAGCTCCGGACAGGGGGCAAGCGAGCAGTACTTC	CASSSGQGASEQYF
few	TRBJ1-1	TRBV11-3	NA	TGTGCCAGCTTGCGCGGACAGTCGAACACTGAAGCTTTCTTT	CASLRGQSNTEAFF